This TCR beta chain stems from a study of blood T cell repertoires in COVID-19. V was clipped by 4 bases and J by 4 bases; unmatched bases: 10. Germline values: CDR1 LNHDA, CDR2 SQIVND (reference sequence). The CDR3 loop spans 17 amino acids. In the authors' methods: Amplified reference gene primers provided the basis for estimating nucleated cell counts. Profiling relied on immunoSEQ multiplex PCR, and the TCRdb table lists in-frame clones only, not all of them. The DNA gave D and trimming, while V, J and clone size come from that table. Counted here are some 270,000 clones, approximately 85% occurring once; the ten biggest clones make up more than 3.5%.

This receptor was identified in a woman between 25 and 40 years old who had recovered from COVID-19. Sample: PBMCs or T cells enriched from blood (not recorded which). The gene calls are TRBV19 and TRBJ1-5; 10 positions match TRBD1. The CDR3 sequence: CASSSPPGTGDNQPQHF. The CDR3 nucleotides are TGTGCCAGTAGTAGTCCTCCCGGGACAGGGGATAATCAGCCCCAGCATTTT.